This T cell receptor beta chain was recovered during a study of T cell repertoires in chronic hepatitis B (dated by TCRdb to the late 2010s). Spanning cysteine to phenylalanine, the CDR3 consists of 20 amino acids. The retained sequence is limited to the CDR3, 60 bases, with the frame set at the first base. This clone has a single count. Its recognized antigen is unknown. Base qualities were left out, and no much larger clone turns up one base away. The library was prepared using the immunoSEQ multiplex PCR assay. Held by TCRdb, this immuneACCESS table contains in-frame sequences only and omits some clones. Under half of the omission traces to an unresolved V gene where checked; the cause of the rest is unknown. Across this sample there are approximately 1,000 clones, with 70% to 85% seen only once. The ten largest clonotypes hold about 8.6% of the sample.

The chain uses TRBV1 and TRBJ1-5. TRBV1 is designated a pseudogene. This receptor was taken from a human donor with chronic hepatitis B virus infection. Sample: total CD8+ T cells from PBMCs. CDR3 reads: CTSIEDRRQVRGYGNQPQHF. The sequence in DNA is TGCACCAGCATCGAAGATCGGCGGCAGGTTAGAGGATATGGCAATCAGCCCCAGCATTTT.